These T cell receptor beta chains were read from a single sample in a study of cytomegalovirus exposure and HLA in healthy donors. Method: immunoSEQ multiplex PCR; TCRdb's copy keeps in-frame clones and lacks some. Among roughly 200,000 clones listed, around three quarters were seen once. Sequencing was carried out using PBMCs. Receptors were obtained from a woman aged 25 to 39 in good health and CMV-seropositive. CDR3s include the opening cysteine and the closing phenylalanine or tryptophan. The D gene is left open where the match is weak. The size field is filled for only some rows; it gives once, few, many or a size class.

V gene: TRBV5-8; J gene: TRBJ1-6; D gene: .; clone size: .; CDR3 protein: CASSPLGGSYNSPLHF; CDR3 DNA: TGTGCCAGCAGCCCACTGGGGGGCTCCTATAATTCACCCCTCCACTTT
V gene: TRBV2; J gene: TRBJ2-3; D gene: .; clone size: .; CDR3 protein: CASRNPRQGHPSAVTDTQYF; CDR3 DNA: TGTGCCAGCAGGAACCCCCGACAGGGTCATCCTAGCGCGGTCACAGATACGCAGTATTTT
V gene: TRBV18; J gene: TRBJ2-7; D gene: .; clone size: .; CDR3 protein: CASSTGKGVLEQYF; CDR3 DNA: TGTGCCAGCTCCACAGGAAAAGGGGTTCTCGAGCAGTACTTC
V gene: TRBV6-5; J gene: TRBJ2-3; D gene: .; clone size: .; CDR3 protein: CASAARGMTDTQYF; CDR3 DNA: TGTGCCAGCGCTGCCCGGGGAATGACAGATACGCAGTATTTT
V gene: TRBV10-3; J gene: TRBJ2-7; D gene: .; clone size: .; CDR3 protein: CAISERGQSYEQYF; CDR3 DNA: TGTGCCATCAGTGAGAGGGGACAATCCTACGAGCAGTACTTC
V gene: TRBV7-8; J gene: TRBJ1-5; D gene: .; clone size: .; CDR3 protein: CASSPSGQPQHF; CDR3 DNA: TGTGCCAGCAGCCCCTCGGGACAGCCCCAGCATTTT
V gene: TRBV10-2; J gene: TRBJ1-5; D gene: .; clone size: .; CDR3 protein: CASSLPGGNQPQHF; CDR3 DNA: TGCGCCAGCAGTCTTCCCGGGGGCAATCAGCCCCAGCATTTT
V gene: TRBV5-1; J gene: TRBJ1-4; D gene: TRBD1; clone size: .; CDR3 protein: CASSLWGQMREKLFF; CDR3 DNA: TGCGCCAGCAGCTTGTGGGGACAGATGAGGGAAAAACTGTTTTTT
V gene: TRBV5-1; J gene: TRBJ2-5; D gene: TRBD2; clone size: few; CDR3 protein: CASSLGLAGVLETQYF; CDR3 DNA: TGCGCCAGCAGCTTGGGGCTAGCGGGAGTACTAGAGACCCAGTACTTC
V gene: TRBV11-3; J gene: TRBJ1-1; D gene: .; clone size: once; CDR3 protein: CASSRGADTEAFF; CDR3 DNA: TGTGCCAGCAGCCGGGGGGCAGACACTGAAGCTTTCTTT
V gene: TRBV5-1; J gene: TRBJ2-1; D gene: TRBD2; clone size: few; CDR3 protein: CASSSLPEDGTSVVNEQFF; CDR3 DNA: TGCGCCAGCAGCTCACTCCCTGAAGACGGGACTAGCGTCGTTAATGAGCAGTTCTTC
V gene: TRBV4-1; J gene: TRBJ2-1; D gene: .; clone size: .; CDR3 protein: CASSPTRVGGEQFF; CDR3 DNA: TGCGCCAGCAGCCCGACAAGGGTCGGGGGTGAGCAGTTCTTC
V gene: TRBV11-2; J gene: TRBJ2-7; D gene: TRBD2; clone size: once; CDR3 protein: CASSPIRAGVAYEQYF; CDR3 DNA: TGTGCCAGCAGCCCCATCCGAGCGGGAGTCGCCTACGAGCAGTACTTC
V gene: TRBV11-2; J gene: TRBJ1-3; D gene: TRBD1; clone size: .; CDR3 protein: CASSSAGTDLSSGNTIYF; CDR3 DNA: TGTGCCAGCAGCTCTGCCGGGACAGACCTTAGCTCTGGAAACACCATATATTTT
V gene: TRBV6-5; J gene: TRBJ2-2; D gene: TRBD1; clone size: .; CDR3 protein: CASSLGTGSTGELFF; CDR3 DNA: TGTGCCAGCAGCCTCGGGACAGGGTCCACCGGGGAGCTGTTTTTT
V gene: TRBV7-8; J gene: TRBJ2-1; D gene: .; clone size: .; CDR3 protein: CASSLLRDNNEQFF; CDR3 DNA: TGTGCCAGCAGCTTATTACGGGACAACAATGAGCAGTTCTTC
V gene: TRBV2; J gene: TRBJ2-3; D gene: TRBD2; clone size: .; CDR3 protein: CASSDSGRRDTQYF; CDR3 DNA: TGTGCCAGCAGTGATAGCGGGAGGCGAGATACGCAGTATTTT
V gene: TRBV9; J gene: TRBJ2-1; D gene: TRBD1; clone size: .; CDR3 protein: CASSVTGVSYNEQFF; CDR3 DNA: TGTGCCAGCAGCGTGACAGGGGTGTCCTACAATGAGCAGTTCTTC
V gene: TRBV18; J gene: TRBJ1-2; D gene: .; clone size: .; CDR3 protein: CASSPLDINYGYTF; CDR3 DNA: TGTGCCAGCTCACCGCTGGACATTAACTATGGCTACACCTTC
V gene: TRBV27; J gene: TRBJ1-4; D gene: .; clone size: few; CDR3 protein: CASSWQATNEKLFF; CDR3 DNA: TGTGCCAGCAGTTGGCAGGCAACTAATGAAAAACTGTTTTTT
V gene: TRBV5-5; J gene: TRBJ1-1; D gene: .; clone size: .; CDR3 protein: CASSLGGRNTEAFF; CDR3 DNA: TGTGCCAGCAGCTTGGGGGGGCGGAACACTGAAGCTTTCTTT
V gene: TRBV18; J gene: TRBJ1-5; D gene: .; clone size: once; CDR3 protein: CASSPRAGQPQHF; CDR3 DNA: TGTGCCAGCTCACCACGGGCAGGTCAGCCCCAGCATTTT
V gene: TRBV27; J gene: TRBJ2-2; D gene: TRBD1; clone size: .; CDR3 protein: CASSSNRQGANTGELFF; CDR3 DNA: TGTGCCAGCAGTTCAAACAGACAGGGGGCGAACACCGGGGAGCTGTTTTTT
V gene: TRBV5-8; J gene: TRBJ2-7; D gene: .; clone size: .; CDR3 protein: CASSLVPNEQYF; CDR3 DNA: TGTGCCAGCAGCTTGGTTCCCAACGAGCAGTACTTC
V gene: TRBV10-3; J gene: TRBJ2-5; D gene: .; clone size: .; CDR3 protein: CAISDDSQETQYF; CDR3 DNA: TGTGCCATCAGTGACGACAGCCAAGAGACCCAGTACTTC
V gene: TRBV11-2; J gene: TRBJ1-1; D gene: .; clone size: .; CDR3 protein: CASSSLRVATEAFF; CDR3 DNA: TGTGCCAGCAGCTCACTCAGGGTCGCCACTGAAGCTTTCTTT
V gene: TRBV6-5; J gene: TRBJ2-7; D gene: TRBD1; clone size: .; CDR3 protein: CASSYSPGQGLNEQYF; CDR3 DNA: TGTGCCAGCAGTTACTCGCCGGGACAGGGACTTAACGAGCAGTACTTC
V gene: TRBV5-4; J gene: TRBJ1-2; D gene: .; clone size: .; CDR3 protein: CASSLRHGGGYTF; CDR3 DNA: TGTGCCAGCAGCTTGCGCCACGGGGGGGGCTACACCTTC
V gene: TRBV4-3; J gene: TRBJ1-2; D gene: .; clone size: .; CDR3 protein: CASSQAPRQRSNYGYTF; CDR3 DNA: TGCGCCAGCAGCCAAGCCCCCCGACAGCGCTCTAACTATGGCTACACCTTC
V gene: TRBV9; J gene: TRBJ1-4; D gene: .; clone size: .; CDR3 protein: CASSRDGGNEKLFF; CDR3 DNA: TGTGCCAGCAGCCGCGACGGGGGTAATGAAAAACTGTTTTTT
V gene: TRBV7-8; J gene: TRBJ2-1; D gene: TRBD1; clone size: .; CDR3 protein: CASSHRQGLFDEQFF; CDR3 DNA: TGTGCCAGCAGCCATCGACAGGGTTTGTTCGATGAGCAGTTCTTC
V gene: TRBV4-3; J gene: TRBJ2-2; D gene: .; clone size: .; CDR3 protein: CASSHPSGGANTGELFF; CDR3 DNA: TGCGCCAGCAGCCATCCCTCAGGCGGGGCGAACACCGGGGAGCTGTTTTTT
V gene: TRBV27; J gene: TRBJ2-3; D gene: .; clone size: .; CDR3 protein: CASSLSRGTDTQYF; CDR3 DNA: TGTGCCAGCAGTTTATCGAGGGGCACAGATACGCAGTATTTT
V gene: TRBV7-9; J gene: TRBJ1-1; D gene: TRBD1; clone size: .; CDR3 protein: CASRGGRGHLNTEAFF; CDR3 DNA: TGTGCCAGCCGGGGGGGGAGGGGGCATTTGAACACTGAAGCTTTCTTT
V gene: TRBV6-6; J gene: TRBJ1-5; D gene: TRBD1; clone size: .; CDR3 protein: CASSYRTGSNQPQHF; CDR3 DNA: TGTGCCAGCAGTTACCGGACAGGTAGCAATCAGCCCCAGCATTTT
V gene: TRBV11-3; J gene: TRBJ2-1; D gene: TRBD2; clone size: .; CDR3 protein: CASSHWITSGSNEQFF; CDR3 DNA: TGTGCCAGCAGCCATTGGATCACTAGCGGGAGTAATGAGCAGTTCTTC
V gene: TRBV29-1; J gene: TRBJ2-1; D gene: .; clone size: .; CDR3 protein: CSVEGPSEDNEQFF; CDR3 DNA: TGCAGCGTTGAGGGCCCCTCGGAGGACAATGAGCAGTTCTTC
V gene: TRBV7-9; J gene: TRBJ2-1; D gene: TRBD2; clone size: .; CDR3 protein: CASSKSGTSGREQFF; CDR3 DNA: TGTGCCAGCAGCAAATCCGGGACTAGCGGTCGTGAGCAGTTCTTC
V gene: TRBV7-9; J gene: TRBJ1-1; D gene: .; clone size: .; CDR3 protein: CASSLVNNGGVEAFF; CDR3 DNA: TGTGCCAGCAGCTTAGTAAATAATGGGGGGGTTGAAGCTTTCTTT
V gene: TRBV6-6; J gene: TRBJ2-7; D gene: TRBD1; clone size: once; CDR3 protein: CASSIGQEIYEQYF; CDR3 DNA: TGTGCCAGCAGTATTGGACAGGAGATCTACGAGCAGTACTTC
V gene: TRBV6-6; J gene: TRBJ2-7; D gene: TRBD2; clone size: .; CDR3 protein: CASSSSRTSGKGLQYF; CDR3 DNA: TGTGCCAGCAGCTCTTCGCGGACTAGCGGGAAAGGCTTGCAGTACTTC
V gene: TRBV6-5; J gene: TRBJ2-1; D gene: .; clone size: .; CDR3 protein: CASRGGLYNEQFF; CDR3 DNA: TGTGCCAGCAGGGGGGGGCTCTACAATGAGCAGTTCTTC
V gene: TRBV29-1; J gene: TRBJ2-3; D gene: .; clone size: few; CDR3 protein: CSVGLAASTDTQYF; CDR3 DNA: TGCAGCGTTGGACTGGCAGCAAGCACAGATACGCAGTATTTT
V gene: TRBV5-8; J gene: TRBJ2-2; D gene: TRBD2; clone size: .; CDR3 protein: CASSLLAGGTGELFF; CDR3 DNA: TGTGCCAGCAGCTTGCTAGCGGGAGGGACCGGGGAGCTGTTTTTT
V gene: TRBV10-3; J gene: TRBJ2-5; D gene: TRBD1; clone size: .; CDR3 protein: CAISESGRGLRQPEETQYF; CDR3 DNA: TGTGCCATCAGTGAGAGTGGTAGGGGGCTACGACAACCAGAAGAGACCCAGTACTTC